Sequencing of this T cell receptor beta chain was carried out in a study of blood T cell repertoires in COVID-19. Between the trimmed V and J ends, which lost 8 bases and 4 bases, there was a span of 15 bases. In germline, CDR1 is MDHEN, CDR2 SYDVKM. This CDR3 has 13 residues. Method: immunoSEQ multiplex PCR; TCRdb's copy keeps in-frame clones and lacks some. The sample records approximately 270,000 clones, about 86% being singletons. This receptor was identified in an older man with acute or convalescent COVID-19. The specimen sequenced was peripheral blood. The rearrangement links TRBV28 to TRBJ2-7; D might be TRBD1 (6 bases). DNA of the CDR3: TGTGCCAGCCTACAGGGCCTGTTTTACGAGCAGTACTTC. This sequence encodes CASLQGLFYEQYF.